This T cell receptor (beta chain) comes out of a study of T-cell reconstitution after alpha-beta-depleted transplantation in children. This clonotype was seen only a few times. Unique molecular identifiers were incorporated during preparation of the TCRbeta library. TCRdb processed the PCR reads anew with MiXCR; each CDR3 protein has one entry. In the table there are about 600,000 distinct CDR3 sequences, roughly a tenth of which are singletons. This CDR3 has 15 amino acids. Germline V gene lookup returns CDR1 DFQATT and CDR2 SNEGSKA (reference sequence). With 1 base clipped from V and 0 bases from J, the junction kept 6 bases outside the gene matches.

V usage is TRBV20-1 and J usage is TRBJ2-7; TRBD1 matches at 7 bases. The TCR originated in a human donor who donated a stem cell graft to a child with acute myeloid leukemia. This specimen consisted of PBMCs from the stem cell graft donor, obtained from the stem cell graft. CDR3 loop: CSARVRQGISYEQYF. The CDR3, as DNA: TGCAGTGCTAGAGTCCGACAGGGTATCTCCTACGAGCAGTACTTC.